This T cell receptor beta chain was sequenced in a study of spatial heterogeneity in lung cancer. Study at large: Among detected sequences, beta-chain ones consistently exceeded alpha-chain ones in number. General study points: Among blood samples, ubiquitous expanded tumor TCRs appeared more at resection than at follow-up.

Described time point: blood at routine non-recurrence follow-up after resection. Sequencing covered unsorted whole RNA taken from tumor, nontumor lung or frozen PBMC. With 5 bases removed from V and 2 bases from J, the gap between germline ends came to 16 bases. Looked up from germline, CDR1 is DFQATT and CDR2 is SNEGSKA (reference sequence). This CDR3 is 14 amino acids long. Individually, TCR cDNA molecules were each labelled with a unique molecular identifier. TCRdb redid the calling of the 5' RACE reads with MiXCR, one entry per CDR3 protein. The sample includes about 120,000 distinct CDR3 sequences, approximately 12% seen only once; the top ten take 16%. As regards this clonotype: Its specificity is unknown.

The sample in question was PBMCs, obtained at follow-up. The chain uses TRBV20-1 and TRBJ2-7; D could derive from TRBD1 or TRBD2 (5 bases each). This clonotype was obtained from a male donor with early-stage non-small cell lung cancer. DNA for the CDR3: TGCAGTGCTCCTTGGCCGGGACGGACCTACGAGCAGTACTTC. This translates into CSAPWPGRTYEQYF.